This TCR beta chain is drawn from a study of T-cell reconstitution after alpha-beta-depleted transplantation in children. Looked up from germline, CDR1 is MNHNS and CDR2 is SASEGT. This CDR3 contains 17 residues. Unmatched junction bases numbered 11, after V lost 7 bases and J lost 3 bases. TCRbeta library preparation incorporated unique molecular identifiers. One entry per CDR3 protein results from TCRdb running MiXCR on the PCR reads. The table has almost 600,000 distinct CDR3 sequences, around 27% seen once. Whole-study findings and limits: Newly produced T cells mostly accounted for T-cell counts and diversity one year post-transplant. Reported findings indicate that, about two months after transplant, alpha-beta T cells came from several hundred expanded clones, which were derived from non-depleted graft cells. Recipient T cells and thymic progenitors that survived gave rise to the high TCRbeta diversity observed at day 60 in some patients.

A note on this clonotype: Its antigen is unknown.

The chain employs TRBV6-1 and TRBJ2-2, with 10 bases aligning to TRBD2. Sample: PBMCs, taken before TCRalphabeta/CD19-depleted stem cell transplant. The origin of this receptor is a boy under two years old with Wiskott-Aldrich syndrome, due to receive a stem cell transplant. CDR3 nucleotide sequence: TGTGCCAGCACCTACGCCCTACTAGCGGGATACACCGGGGAGCTGTTTTTT. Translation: CASTYALLAGYTGELFF.